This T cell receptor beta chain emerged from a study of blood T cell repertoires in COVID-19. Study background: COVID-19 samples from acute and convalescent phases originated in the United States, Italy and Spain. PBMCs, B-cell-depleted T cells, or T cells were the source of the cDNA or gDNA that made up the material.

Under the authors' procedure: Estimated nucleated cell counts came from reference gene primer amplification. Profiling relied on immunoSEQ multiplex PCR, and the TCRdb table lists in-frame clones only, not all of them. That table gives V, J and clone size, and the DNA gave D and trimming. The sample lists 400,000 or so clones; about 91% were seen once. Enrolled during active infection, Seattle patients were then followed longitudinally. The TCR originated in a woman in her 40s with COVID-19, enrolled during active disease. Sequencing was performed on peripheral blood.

The CDR3: CATSANQPGHNYVWEQYF. In DNA, the CDR3 is TGTGCCACCAGTGCCAATCAACCGGGACATAACTATGTTTGGGAGCAGTACTTC. The J gene is TRBJ2-7, the V gene TRBV24-1, with D possibly TRBD1 on 6 matching bases. The CDR3 runs 18 residues. V dropped 5 bases and J dropped 7 bases, with 29 bases sitting between them. Germline V gene sequence: CDR1 KGHDR, CDR2 SFDVKD.